The entry that follows covers one T cell receptor (beta chain) sequence. Its target is unknown. Isolation of CD4+ naive, central memory, regulatory and stem cell-like memory cells was achieved by sorting via CD45RO/CCR7/CD25/CD127/CD95/CD27. Sequencing targeted expressed TCRB transcripts, as all isolated RNA had been reverse transcribed. TCRdb's copy holds only in-frame clones and misses some; the assay was immunoSEQ multiplex PCR. The sample holds around 160,000 clones, roughly 60% seen once. V trimming: 3 bases; J trimming: 1 base; junction bases outside the gene matches: 2. The CDR3 is 14 residues long. Germline V gene lookup returns CDR1 SGDLS and CDR2 YYNGEE. The data were obtained in a study of beta chain features in type 1 diabetes. Findings and limits, study-wide: Here, the possible influence of HLA type (on TCRB rearrangement) remained unresolved. In every one of the four CD4+ subsets, TCRB CDR3s were moderately but significantly shorter in Type 1 diabetes patients.

The TCR was taken from a man aged 30 to 39 with type 1 diabetes. This chain links TRBV9 with TRBJ2-5; 8 bases are a match to TRBD2. Material: naive CD4+ T cells from blood. CDR3 loop: CASSGTSLQETQYF. The CDR3 DNA follows: TGTGCCAGCAGCGGGACTAGCCTCCAAGAGACCCAGTACTTC.